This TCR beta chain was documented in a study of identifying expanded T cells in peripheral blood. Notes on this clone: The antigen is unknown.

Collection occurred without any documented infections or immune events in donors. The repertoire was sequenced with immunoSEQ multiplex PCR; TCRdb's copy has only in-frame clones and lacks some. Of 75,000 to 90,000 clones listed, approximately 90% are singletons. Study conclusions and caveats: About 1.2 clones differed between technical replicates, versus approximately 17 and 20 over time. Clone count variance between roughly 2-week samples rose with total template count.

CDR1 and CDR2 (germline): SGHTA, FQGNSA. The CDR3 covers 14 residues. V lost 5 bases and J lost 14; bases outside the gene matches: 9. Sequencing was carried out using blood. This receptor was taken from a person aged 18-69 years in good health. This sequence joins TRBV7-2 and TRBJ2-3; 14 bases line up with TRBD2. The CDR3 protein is CASSKGTSGGPGYF. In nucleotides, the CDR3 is TGTGCCAGCAGCAAGGGGACTAGCGGGGGCCCGGGGTATTTT. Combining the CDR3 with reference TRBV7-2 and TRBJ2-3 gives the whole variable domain GAGVSQSPSNKVTEKGKDVELRCDPISGHTALYWYRQSLGQGLEFLIYFQGNSAPDKSGLPSDRFSAERTGGSVSTLTIQRTQQEDSAVYLCASSKGTSGGPGYFGPGTRLTVL.